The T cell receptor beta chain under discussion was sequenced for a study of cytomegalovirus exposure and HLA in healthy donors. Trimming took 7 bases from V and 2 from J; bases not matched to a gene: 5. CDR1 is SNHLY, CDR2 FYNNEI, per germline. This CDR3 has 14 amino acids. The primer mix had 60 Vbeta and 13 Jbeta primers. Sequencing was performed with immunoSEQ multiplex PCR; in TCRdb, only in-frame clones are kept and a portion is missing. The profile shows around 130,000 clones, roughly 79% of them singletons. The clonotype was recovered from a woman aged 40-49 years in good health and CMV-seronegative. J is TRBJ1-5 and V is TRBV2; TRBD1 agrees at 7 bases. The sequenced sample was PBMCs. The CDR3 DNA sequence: TGTGCCAGCAACATCGGACAGGGCAATCAGCCCCAGCATTTT. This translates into CASNIGQGNQPQHF.